The 15 T cell receptor beta chains reported below all come from one sample, sequenced in a study of blood T cell repertoires in COVID-19. Clones were sequenced by immunoSEQ multiplex PCR, and TCRdb holds only the in-frame ones, with some missing. The table lists 70,000 to 80,000 clones, approximately 80% of them singletons. Sequenced input: peripheral blood. The receptor set was obtained from a man in his fifties with acute or convalescent COVID-19.

The gene calls are TRBV4-2 and TRBJ2-1, with a tentative D call TRBD2 (7 bases). Trimming took 0 bases from V and 5 from J, leaving 11 bases between them. CDR1 is LGHNA and CDR2 is YNFKEQ in the germline V gene. There are 15 residues in the CDR3. The CDR3 DNA is TGTGCCAGCAGCCAAGATGCGGGGGCACACAATGAGCAGTTCTTC. This translates into CASSQDAGAHNEQFF.

The chain is built from TRBV6-5 and TRBJ2-1; no firm D call. V gave up 7 bases and J gave up 8 bases, with 9 bases separating them. Germline V lookup: CDR1 MNHEY, CDR2 SVGAGI. This CDR3 is built from 11 residues. Here the CDR3 DNA reads TGTGCCAGCACTCTAATGGATGAGCAGTTCTTC. Translation: CASTLMDEQFF.

The chain employs TRBV15 and TRBJ2-3; tentative D call: TRBD2 (5 bases). With 0 bases removed from V and 4 bases from J, the gap between germline ends came to 8 bases. The CDR3 sequence is 14 residues long. Germline CDR1 is LNHNV and CDR2 is YYDKDF (reference sequence). The CDR3 DNA reads TGTGCCACCAGCAGAGACCTTAGCGCAGATACGCAGTATTTT. It translates to CATSRDLSADTQYF.

The chain uses TRBV27 and TRBJ2-4; TRBD1 might be the D (5 bases). Looked up from germline, CDR1 is MNHEY and CDR2 is SMNVEV (reference sequence). The length of the CDR3 is 15 residues. V gave up 4 bases and J gave up 0 bases, with 10 bases separating them. The CDR3 loop reads CASSSPGLAKNIQYF. The CDR3 DNA reads as TGTGCCAGCAGTTCGCCAGGGCTAGCCAAAAACATTCAGTACTTC.

The chain joins TRBV4-1 to TRBJ2-2, with 7 positions matching TRBD2. Germline lookup yields CDR1 MGHRA and CDR2 YSYEKL. The CDR3 extends over 16 amino acids. The trim removed 1 base at V and 6 bases at J, leaving 8 bases unmatched. The CDR3 region is CASSQVGGGPSGELFF. In DNA form, the CDR3 reads TGCGCCAGCAGCCAAGTTGGGGGAGGGCCCTCCGGGGAGCTGTTTTTT.

The rearrangement joins TRBV27 to TRBJ2-1; weak D call: TRBD1 (5 bases). Germline assignment: CDR1 MNHEY and CDR2 SMNVEV (reference sequence). Trimming cost V 4 bases and J 3 bases, with 13 bases left between them. The CDR3 runs to 15 residues. The CDR3 here is CASSYLGVGYNEQFF. The CDR3 nucleotides are TGTGCCAGCAGTTATTTAGGGGTCGGCTACAATGAGCAGTTCTTC.

The chain carries TRBV30 and TRBJ1-1, with 7 bases that match TRBD1. The CDR3 loop spans 11 amino acids. The V and J ends lost 7 bases and 4 bases, in that order; junction bases with no gene match: 3. From germline, CDR1 is GTSNPN and CDR2 SVGIG (reference sequence). The CDR3 region is CALTGFTEAFF. The CDR3 DNA is TGTGCCTTGACAGGGTTCACTGAAGCTTTCTTT.

V and J are TRBV5-8 and TRBJ2-3, with a tentative D call TRBD2 (6 bases). Per the germline V gene, CDR1 is SGHTS and CDR2 is YDEGEE. Between the trimmed V and J ends, which lost 6 bases and 1 base, there was a span of 15 bases. This CDR3 comprises 15 residues. The DNA of the CDR3 is TGTGCCAGCAATTTGGAGGGAGCAGGCACAGATACGCAGTATTTT. Translation: CASNLEGAGTDTQYF.

This chain uses TRBV28 with TRBJ2-3; the match to TRBD2 covers 10 bases. Trimming removed 5 bases from V and 6 bases from J; junction bases left unmatched: 8. Germline-derived CDR1 and CDR2 are MDHEN and SYDVKM. The CDR3 covers 15 residues. The CDR3 nucleotides read TGTGCCAGCAGTGTAGCGGGAGGAGGGGGGGATACGCAGTATTTT. Encoded protein: CASSVAGGGGDTQYF. Complete variable domain (other parts from reference TRBV28 and TRBJ2-3): DVKVTQSSRYLVKRTGEKVFLECVQDMDHENMFWYRQDPGLGLRLIYFSYDVKMKEKGDIPEGYSVSREKKERFSLILESASTNQTSMYLCASSVAGGGGDTQYFGPGTRLTVL.

The chain recombines TRBV3-1 (or the pseudogene TRBV3-2) with TRBJ1-6; 10 bases fit TRBD1. The CDR3 extends over 17 amino acids. The germline gives CDR1 LGHDT, CDR2 YNNKEL (reference sequence). J was trimmed by 1 base and V by 5 bases; bases with no gene match: 5. The CDR3 sequence: CASSGRTGGSYNSPLHF. The CDR3 nucleotides read TGTGCCAGCAGCGGAAGGACAGGGGGGTCCTATAATTCACCCCTCCACTTT.

The CDR3 DNA reads TGTGCCAGCAGTTTGGGGACCCAGGGGACGTATGGCTACACCTTC. Residues: CASSLGTQGTYGYTF. This chain connects TRBV27 to TRBJ1-2; D perhaps matches TRBD1 (6 bases). The CDR3 is made up of 15 amino acids. Trimming pared 3 bases from V and 5 bases from J, leaving 16 bases between. Germline lookup yields CDR1 MNHEY and CDR2 SMNVEV (reference sequence).

The chain employs TRBV28 and TRBJ2-5; 7 nucleotides line up with TRBD1. CDR1 is MDHEN, CDR2 SYDVKM, per germline. The V and J ends lost 6 bases and 4 bases, in that order; junction bases with no gene match: 8. The CDR3 has 14 residues. The CDR3 DNA sequence: TGTGCCAGCAGAAAGCCGGCAGGGGGAGAGACCCAGTACTTC. This codes for CASRKPAGGETQYF.

The J gene is TRBJ2-2, the V gene TRBV7-2; D perhaps matches TRBD1 (5 bases). Trimming left V 5 bases short and J 6 bases short, with 7 bases between. Germline loops: CDR1 SGHTA, CDR2 FQGNSA. The CDR3 totals 12 residues. The CDR3 sequence: CASSAGPGELFF. The CDR3 DNA sequence: TGTGCCAGCAGCGCAGGGCCCGGGGAGCTGTTTTTT.

This sequence joins TRBV21-1 and TRBJ2-7; the table's TRBD1 call for D was not verified on the DNA. TRBV21-1 is assigned pseudogene status. There are 16 residues in the CDR3. The CDR3 reads CASSKEGEIPSYEQYF. The CDR3 nucleotides are TGTGCCAGCAGCAAAGAGGGGGAGATCCCTTCCTACGAGCAGTACTTC.

The chain recombines TRBV24-1 with TRBJ2-2; D remains ambiguous. The CDR3 is made up of 14 amino acids. CDR1 is KGHDR, CDR2 SFDVKD, per germline. Trimming took off 3 bases at V and 6 bases at J, with 10 bases between the two ends. The CDR3, as DNA: TGTGCCACCAGTGATCCCGGGTGGGCCGGGGAGCTGTTTTTT. This gives the protein CATSDPGWAGELFF.